This T cell receptor beta chain was retrieved from a study of T cell changes during pregnancy in multiple sclerosis. Profiling relied on immunoSEQ multiplex PCR, and the TCRdb table lists in-frame clones only, not all of them. The data contain about 40,000 clones, more than 80% of them singletons. Germline CDR1 is SQVTM and CDR2 is ANQGSEA. This CDR3 spans 17 amino acids. The V and J ends lost 8 bases and 4 bases, in that order; junction bases with no gene match: 12. This clone was seen only once. The genes are TRBV29-1 and TRBJ2-2; 14 nucleotides match TRBD2. The sequences come from CD4+ T cells from peripheral blood mononuclear cells, collected in the third trimester of pregnancy. This sequence originates from a female donor with multiple sclerosis, enrolled in a pregnancy study. CDR3 region: CSLGEGLAGVGTGELFF. CDR3 in DNA: TGCAGCTTGGGGGAGGGACTAGCGGGAGTAGGCACCGGGGAGCTGTTTTTT.